Listed below are T cell receptor beta chains from one sample, sequenced in a study of cytomegalovirus exposure and HLA in healthy donors. This table comes from immunoSEQ multiplex PCR, and its TCRdb copy is limited to in-frame clones, with some not included. Of 95,000 to 100,000 clones listed, 65% to 80% are singletons. Material for sequencing was PBMCs. Source of these receptors: a man in his fifties or sixties in good health and CMV-seropositive. CDR3s leave out the opening cysteine and the closing phenylalanine or tryptophan. The order of the fields is V gene, J gene, D gene, CDR3 protein. The D gene is left open where the match is weak.

v_call: TRBV4-1; j_call: TRBJ1-5; d_call: -; cdr3_aa: ASSQDSQPQH
v_call: TRBV5-4; j_call: TRBJ1-1; d_call: TRBD1; cdr3_aa: ASYGRIGQGQGAF
v_call: TRBV7-9; j_call: TRBJ1-3; d_call: -; cdr3_aa: ASSVIGNTIY
v_call: TRBV7-9; j_call: TRBJ2-6; d_call: -; cdr3_aa: ASLSSGANVLT
v_call: TRBV19; j_call: TRBJ2-4; d_call: TRBD2; cdr3_aa: ASSRSGGADGIAKNIQY
v_call: TRBV7-9; j_call: TRBJ1-1; d_call: -; cdr3_aa: ATRGSPWTEAF
v_call: TRBV19; j_call: TRBJ1-6; d_call: TRBD1; cdr3_aa: ASSIPRTGQPLH
v_call: TRBV30; j_call: TRBJ2-7; d_call: TRBD1; cdr3_aa: AWSEPGQRYEQY
v_call: TRBV19; j_call: TRBJ1-6; d_call: -; cdr3_aa: ASRTTQGGNNSPLH
v_call: TRBV6-6; j_call: TRBJ2-7; d_call: TRBD1; cdr3_aa: ASSRQGPLYEQY
v_call: TRBV18; j_call: TRBJ1-5; d_call: -; cdr3_aa: ASSPSGGNQPQH
v_call: TRBV11-3; j_call: TRBJ2-1; d_call: -; cdr3_aa: ASSLLAGDEQF
v_call: TRBV4-1; j_call: TRBJ2-7; d_call: TRBD1; cdr3_aa: ASSTNMGDRGGEQY
v_call: TRBV30; j_call: TRBJ1-2; d_call: TRBD1; cdr3_aa: ALQGQGGYGYT
v_call: TRBV6-5; j_call: TRBJ1-1; d_call: -; cdr3_aa: ASSYSEAGLQAF
v_call: TRBV2; j_call: TRBJ2-3; d_call: TRBD1; cdr3_aa: ASSEPGQGGVDTQY
v_call: TRBV5-8; j_call: TRBJ2-1; d_call: TRBD1; cdr3_aa: ASNLNRGQTYNEQF
v_call: TRBV7-8; j_call: TRBJ1-1; d_call: TRBD1; cdr3_aa: ASSLGGQGANTEAF
v_call: TRBV9; j_call: TRBJ2-7; d_call: TRBD1; cdr3_aa: ASSLGTGSYEQY
v_call: TRBV9; j_call: TRBJ2-3; d_call: -; cdr3_aa: ASSGRQRSTDTQY
v_call: TRBV10-3; j_call: TRBJ2-5; d_call: -; cdr3_aa: AISEEGGETQY
v_call: TRBV7-8; j_call: TRBJ1-5; d_call: -; cdr3_aa: ASSLEGIGNQPQH
v_call: TRBV2; j_call: TRBJ2-7; d_call: TRBD2; cdr3_aa: ASSISGGLSYEQY
v_call: TRBV4-3; j_call: TRBJ1-1; d_call: -; cdr3_aa: ASSQGTENTEAF
v_call: TRBV11-2; j_call: TRBJ1-2; d_call: TRBD1; cdr3_aa: ASSPIQGWRYGYT
v_call: TRBV4-1; j_call: TRBJ2-3; d_call: TRBD1; cdr3_aa: ASSQVQGAGTDTQY
v_call: TRBV19; j_call: TRBJ2-2; d_call: TRBD1; cdr3_aa: ASSMVGSLGTGVNTGELF
v_call: TRBV10-3; j_call: TRBJ2-3; d_call: TRBD2; cdr3_aa: AISESGGQTDTQY
v_call: TRBV7-9; j_call: TRBJ2-5; d_call: -; cdr3_aa: ASSLTRTVGETQY
v_call: TRBV5-4; j_call: TRBJ1-6; d_call: -; cdr3_aa: ASGRNGQGISPLH
v_call: TRBV6-6; j_call: TRBJ2-7; d_call: -; cdr3_aa: ASSYQGTTYEQY
v_call: TRBV19; j_call: TRBJ2-5; d_call: -; cdr3_aa: ASSPRGAGGRTQY
v_call: TRBV2; j_call: TRBJ2-1; d_call: -; cdr3_aa: ASSSNNEQF
v_call: TRBV27; j_call: TRBJ2-7; d_call: TRBD2; cdr3_aa: ASSFQRGSYEQY
v_call: TRBV6-6; j_call: TRBJ1-2; d_call: -; cdr3_aa: ASSYNGDYGYT
v_call: TRBV27; j_call: TRBJ1-6; d_call: TRBD1; cdr3_aa: ASSTKGADSPLH
v_call: TRBV2; j_call: TRBJ2-7; d_call: -; cdr3_aa: ASLAGPYEQY
v_call: TRBV30; j_call: TRBJ1-1; d_call: -; cdr3_aa: AGRTVVNTEAF
v_call: TRBV4-2; j_call: TRBJ2-6; d_call: -; cdr3_aa: ASSRDFSGANVLT
v_call: TRBV19; j_call: TRBJ1-3; d_call: TRBD1; cdr3_aa: ASSTRGPGQDSGNTIY
v_call: TRBV10-3; j_call: TRBJ1-1; d_call: -; cdr3_aa: ATALGGNTEAF
v_call: TRBV6-6; j_call: TRBJ2-1; d_call: TRBD1; cdr3_aa: ASSQGAPTYNEQF
v_call: TRBV6-5; j_call: TRBJ2-2; d_call: -; cdr3_aa: ASRQGSTGELF
v_call: TRBV14; j_call: TRBJ2-2; d_call: TRBD2; cdr3_aa: ASSQDRGAGELF
v_call: TRBV28; j_call: TRBJ1-1; d_call: -; cdr3_aa: ATRWGLNTEAF
v_call: TRBV10-1; j_call: TRBJ2-2; d_call: -; cdr3_aa: ASRENRAGELF
v_call: TRBV6-5; j_call: TRBJ2-5; d_call: TRBD2; cdr3_aa: ASMLAGSQETQY
v_call: TRBV7-9; j_call: TRBJ2-1; d_call: TRBD1; cdr3_aa: ASSPPTGSAVNEQF
v_call: TRBV7-6; j_call: TRBJ2-7; d_call: -; cdr3_aa: ASSLWLGADEQY
v_call: TRBV10-3; j_call: TRBJ1-2; d_call: -; cdr3_aa: AISGPGEGVGYGYT
v_call: TRBV9; j_call: TRBJ2-1; d_call: -; cdr3_aa: ASSVALAQYNEQF
v_call: TRBV28; j_call: TRBJ2-2; d_call: -; cdr3_aa: ASSFMDRNTGELF
v_call: TRBV7-3; j_call: TRBJ2-5; d_call: -; cdr3_aa: ASSPLGLETQY
v_call: TRBV5-6; j_call: TRBJ2-1; d_call: TRBD1; cdr3_aa: ASSLWTGTKV